The source of this T cell receptor beta chain is a study of cytomegalovirus exposure and HLA in healthy donors (dated by TCRdb to the late 2010s). For the wider study: In an earlier analysis of approximately 500 of the donors, around 290 Gb of sequence data and 95 million to 130 million unique TCR beta sequences from about 179 million T cells were reported. The number of donors typed differed by locus, with about 629-640 for A, B, C, DRB1 and DQB1, roughly 520 for DQA1, under 610 for DPA1, and some 470 for DPB1. The T cell repertoires of around 670 subjects were profiled by immunosequencing and related to cytomegalovirus serostatus. In the later analysis, no new phenotypic data were used to find candidate immune exposures; instead, reliance was placed on TCR beta sequences and their occurrence across donors. HLA typing covered class I and class II loci at four-digit resolution. Of the 300 to 400 genotyped donors, about 80% fell in the genetic ancestry cluster associated with self-reported Caucasian donors. The study aimed to test whether cataloging public T cell receptors could reveal signatures of past pathogen exposure. Besides the first cohort of approximately 670 subjects, a separate validation cohort made up of 95 to 150 different subjects was used. Genome-wide SNP genotypes for about 60% of the roughly 670 donors were used in a later genetic analysis, which treated that subset as a discovery cohort. An early release that covered about 600 HLA-typed donors contained approximately 290 gigabases of sequencing data and 80 million or so unique TCR sequences. Among around 400 genotyped donors of the cohort, an average of approximately 240,000 unique TCR beta nucleotide sequences were sequenced per donor, around 20% of them non-productive. To decide whether each TCR beta V gene segment behaved as functional or pseudogenic, an earlier analysis of approximately 620 of the donors relied on high-throughput TCR beta sequencing. A later analysis re-examined previously published TCR beta repertoires from about 670 donors and added high-resolution HLA genotyping to investigate patterns of TCR occurrence. Every discovery cohort repertoire had been produced on one sequencing platform. Donor age, sex, ethnicity and CMV serostatus were compiled together with the repertoire data. Roughly 5 DR-DQ haplotypes were handled as single units for association and clustering, since linkage in the cohort was strong. To predict cytomegalovirus infection status, the study combined high-throughput TCR immunosequencing, statistical association of individual TCRs with disease status, and machine learning. Broader findings and caveats from the paper: A further reported finding was that TCR beta sequences accurately predicted the HLA-A and HLA-B alleles for most subjects in the first cohort. Most TCR sequences were observed very rarely across donors, whereas some public TCRs were present in many individuals. Compared with equally common non-associated chains, HLA-associated TCR beta chains in a later analysis were more clonally expanded and had lower generation probabilities. The study listed 150 to 200 TCR beta chains as associated with cytomegalovirus. In a later analysis, several top co-occurrence clusters were reported to appear linked to parvovirus B19, influenza, CMV and Epstein-Barr virus. According to a later genetic analysis, donors in an Asian-associated ancestry cluster had fewer N-insertions in productive TCRs than the approximately 610-donor mean. Correlated functional status among segregating V segments might be attributable to linkage disequilibrium, but an unknown experimental factor could not be ruled out. According to a later analysis, TCR association rates differed among HLA loci, with DRB1 alleles showing the most associated TCRs and HLA-C alleles showing the fewest. A group of highly shared sequence variants was considered likely to be a technical artifact of the sequencing pipeline. An association between a missense DCLRE1C variant and V-gene and J-gene trimming of TCR beta chains was found in a later genetic analysis and replicated in an independent cohort. In an earlier analysis of some 540 of the donors, most TCR beta V segments appeared in productive rearrangements about 87% or about 30% of the time, broadly matching IMGT annotations. CMV serostatus was the only immune exposure information available for the cohort. Only TCR beta chains were sequenced in this cohort, and the absence of alpha or paired-chain data limited detectable features. In a later analysis, around 15,000 TCR beta sequences were associated with specific HLA alleles at a false discovery rate of 0.05. In both the original and validation cohorts, the classifier was reported to diagnose cytomegalovirus status with high specificity and sensitivity. Over 15 rarely observed V segments, including chromosome 9 orphons, were excluded from the earlier analysis of several hundred of the donors because counts were too low. Because HLA typing was missing for some donors at each locus, association tests included only the typed subset. Roughly uniform sequencing depth across donors was assumed in presence/absence analyses, although this assumption may not hold. When HLA alleles, especially DR and DQ, strongly co-occurred, attributing TCR associations to individual alleles was difficult. Some IMGT-functional V segments, including TRBV6-2 and TRBV6-3, could not be told apart with the 87-base-pair reads, so those segments were excluded. In a later analysis, most CMV-associated TCR beta chains were found to appear HLA-restricted, with HLA associations seemingly driven largely by CMV exposure. The authors suggested that the approach could potentially be generalized to other disease states and immunological phenotypes. In vitro tests confirmed that a few of the cytomegalovirus-associated TCR beta chains recognize cytomegalovirus antigens.

The CDR3 measures 14 amino acids from cysteine to phenylalanine. Only the CDR3 DNA is retained, 42 bases long and in frame from the first base. V loses 2 bases, J loses 1 base, and the germline ends lie 5 bases apart. As encoded in the germline V gene, CDR1 is SGHAT while CDR2 is FQNNGV. Libraries were made using the immunoSEQ multiplex PCR assay. A mixture of 60 forward primers for TCR Vbeta segments and 13 reverse primers for TCR Jbeta segments was used in the multiplex PCR. The CDR3 region of rearranged TCR beta genes was amplified from genomic DNA by a multiplex PCR assay. On the Illumina HiSeq System, the amplified TCR beta libraries were sequenced as 87-base-pair reads. The original methods were these. A later analysis tallied approximately 87 million unique TCR beta chains across the 666 repertoires, and approximately 12 million of those chains were shared by two or more donors. A nearest-neighbor algorithm error-corrected the raw reads and collapsed the reads into unique sequences, merging closely related sequences to remove PCR and sequencing errors. V, D and J gene segments were assigned by aligning CDR3 sequences to IMGT reference sequences. Each retained sequence needed at least a six-nucleotide match to both a V gene segment and a J gene segment. A rearrangement counted as productive if the CDR3 had no stop codons and remained in frame with V and J, and every other rearrangement counted as non-productive. Following IMGT convention, CDR3 was defined as the stretch from the second conserved V-encoded cysteine up to the conserved J-encoded phenylalanine. In an earlier analysis of more than 550 of the donors, sequences lacking an unambiguous match to a single V gene segment were excluded. In an earlier analysis of 587 of the donors, a V segment was called functional when productive rearrangements were above 56.7%, and segregating when the standard deviation between donors exceeded 5%. To diagnose cytomegalovirus status from the catalog of TCR beta chain sequences, a statistical classification framework was built. V and J gene assignment, in a later analysis, came from comparing TCR nucleotide sequences with IMGT/GENE-DB human TR gene sequences. Using the TCRdist pipeline, a later analysis assigned CDR3 sequences along with most-parsimonious VDJ recombination scenarios. In a later analysis, each TCR beta chain was defined by its CDR3 amino acid sequence together with its V-gene family, and reads without a unique V-gene family were excluded. As a way to deal with suspected cross-contamination and a sequencing artifact, a later analysis dropped over 550 nucleotide sequences that were highly shared and had low generation probability. A later analysis calculated a clonal expansion index for each public chain from normalized within-repertoire ranks of inferred template counts. In a later analysis, generation probabilities were computed using a VDJ recombination model fitted to out-of-frame rearrangements, and the results were checked against IGoR. A later analysis scored TCR-TCR, TCR-HLA and TCR-CMV co-occurrence with hypergeometric tests, applying a repertoire-size bias correction to TCR pairs. In a later analysis, false discovery rates were estimated by permuting HLA or CMV assignments 20 times. In a later analysis, co-occurring TCRs were grouped using DBSCAN, and TCRdist sequence similarity was added for clustering within HLA-allele-positive subsets. For co-occurrence clustering, repertoires with fewer than 30,000 or more than 120,000 public chains were excluded, along with five or six repertoires with anomalous nucleotide sharing. What TCRdb holds here is the immuneACCESS table cut down to in-frame rearrangements. Part of the clones is not present; checked against another copy, under half of the missing clones reflect an unresolved V gene, and the others are unexplained. V and J calls and clone size are copied from that table; D and trimming were computed from the DNA. For this sample there are some 160,000 clones; 68% appear just once. The ten top clones hold around 4.2% of the sample.

A word on this clone: It has no known antigen specificity. No qualities accompany the bases; no much larger clone lies one base away.

In total, 500 to 700 healthy bone marrow donors made up the cohort. At the time of sampling, every cohort member was nominally healthy, though immune exposures that went unrecorded were likely present. The donor was CMV seronegative and was included in the group of 352 seronegative cohort members. Each donor provided a peripheral blood sample, and peripheral blood mononuclear cells were used for TCR beta sequencing. The Qiagen DNeasy Blood Extraction Kit was used to extract genomic DNA from the blood cell samples. Sequenced sample: PBMCs. The receptor was isolated from a man aged 60 to 75 in good health and CMV-seronegative. The sequence is built from TRBV11-2 and TRBJ2-2, with an unclear D gene assignment. The nucleotide sequence is TGTGCCAGCAGCTTAAATCTGAACACCGGGGAGCTGTTTTTT. Translation gives CASSLNLNTGELFF. When the CDR3 is completed using the reference TRBV11-2 and TRBJ2-2 genes on either side, the full variable domain is EAGVAQSPRYKIIEKRQSVAFWCNPISGHATLYWYQQILGQGPKLLIQFQNNGVVDDSQLPKDRFSAERLKGVDSTLKIQPAKLEDSAVYLCASSLNLNTGELFFGEGSRLTVL.